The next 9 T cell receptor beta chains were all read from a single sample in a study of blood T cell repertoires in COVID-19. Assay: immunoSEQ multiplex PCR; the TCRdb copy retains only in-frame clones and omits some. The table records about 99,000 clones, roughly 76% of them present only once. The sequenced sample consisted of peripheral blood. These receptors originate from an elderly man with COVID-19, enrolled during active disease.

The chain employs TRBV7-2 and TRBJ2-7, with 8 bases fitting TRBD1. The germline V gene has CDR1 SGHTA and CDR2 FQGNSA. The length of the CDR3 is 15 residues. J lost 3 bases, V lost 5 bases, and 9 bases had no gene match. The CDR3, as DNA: TGTGCCAGCAGCCATGACAGGGGAGGCTACTACGAGCAGTACTTC. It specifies CASSHDRGGYYEQYF.

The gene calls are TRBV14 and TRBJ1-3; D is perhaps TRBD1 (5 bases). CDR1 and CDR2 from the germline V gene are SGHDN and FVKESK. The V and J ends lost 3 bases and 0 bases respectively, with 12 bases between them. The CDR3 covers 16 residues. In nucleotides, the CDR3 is TGTGCCAGCAGCCAGGCAGGGTTTTTCTCTGGAAACACCATATATTTT. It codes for CASSQAGFFSGNTIYF. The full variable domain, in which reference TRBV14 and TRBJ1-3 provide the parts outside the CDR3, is EAGVTQFPSHSVIEKGQTVTLRCDPISGHDNLYWYRRVMGKEIKFLLHFVKESKQDESGMPNNRFLAERTGGTYSTLKVQPAELEDSGVYFCASSQAGFFSGNTIYFGEGSWLTVV.

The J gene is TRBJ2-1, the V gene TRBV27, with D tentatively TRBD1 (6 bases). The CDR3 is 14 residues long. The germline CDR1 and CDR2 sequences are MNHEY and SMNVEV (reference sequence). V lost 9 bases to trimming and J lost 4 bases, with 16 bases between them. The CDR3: CASHTGPSYNEQFF. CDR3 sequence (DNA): TGTGCCAGTCACACAGGGCCATCGTACAATGAGCAGTTCTTC.

Here the CDR3 reads CASSLSTGSGNTIYF. CDR3 nucleotide sequence: TGTGCCAGCAGCCTATCGACGGGCTCTGGAAACACCATATATTTT. This chain uses TRBV11-2 with TRBJ1-3, with D unclear. V was shortened by 5 bases and J by 0 bases, with 11 bases between the two germline ends. Germline CDR1 reads SGHAT; CDR2 reads FQNNGV. The CDR3 contains 15 residues.

In nucleotides, the CDR3 is TGTGCCAGCAGCTTAGCGGCAGGGGACTCACCCCTCCACTTT. Protein: CASSLAAGDSPLHF. V and J are TRBV7-3 and TRBJ1-6; TRBD1 might be the D (6 bases). The CDR3 length is 14 residues. V was cut by 2 bases and J by 10 bases, with 12 bases left in between. Germline CDR1 SGHTA, CDR2 FQGTGA.

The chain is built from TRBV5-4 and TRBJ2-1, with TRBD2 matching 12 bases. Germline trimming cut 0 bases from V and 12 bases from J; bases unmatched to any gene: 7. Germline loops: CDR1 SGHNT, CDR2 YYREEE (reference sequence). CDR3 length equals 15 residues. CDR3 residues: CASSLGGLAGMGQFF. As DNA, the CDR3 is TGTGCCAGCAGCTTGGGAGGACTAGCGGGAATGGGGCAGTTCTTC.

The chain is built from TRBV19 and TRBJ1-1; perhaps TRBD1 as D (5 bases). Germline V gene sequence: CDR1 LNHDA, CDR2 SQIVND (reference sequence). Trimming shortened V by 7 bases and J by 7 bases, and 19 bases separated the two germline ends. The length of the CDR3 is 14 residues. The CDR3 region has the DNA TGTGCCAGTAAGGTCGGGGGAGGTTCCGTTGAAGCTTTCTTT. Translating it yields CASKVGGGSVEAFF.

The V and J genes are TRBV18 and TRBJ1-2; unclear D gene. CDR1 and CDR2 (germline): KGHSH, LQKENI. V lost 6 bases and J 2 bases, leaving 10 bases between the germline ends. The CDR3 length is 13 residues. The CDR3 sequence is CASSPPGNYGYTF. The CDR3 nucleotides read TGTGCCAGCTCGCCGCCGGGAAACTATGGCTACACCTTC. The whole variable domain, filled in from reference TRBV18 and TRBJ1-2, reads NAGVMQNPRHLVRRRGQEARLRCSPMKGHSHVYWYRQLPEEGLKFMVYLQKENIIDESGMPKERFSAEFPKEGPSILRIQQVVRGDSAAYFCASSPPGNYGYTFGSGTRLTVV.

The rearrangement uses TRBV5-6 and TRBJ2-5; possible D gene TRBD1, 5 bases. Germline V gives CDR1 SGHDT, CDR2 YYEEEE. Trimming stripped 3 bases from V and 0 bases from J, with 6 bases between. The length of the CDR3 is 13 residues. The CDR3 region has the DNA TGTGCCAGCAGCTGGACATACCAAGAGACCCAGTACTTC. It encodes CASSWTYQETQYF.